A single sample gave rise to the 5 T cell receptor beta chains below, sequenced in a study of blood T cell repertoires in COVID-19. Data came from immunoSEQ multiplex PCR; TCRdb stores just in-frame clones and leaves some out. Of some 150,000 clones listed, approximately 82% were seen once; the top ten hold 3.6%. Sequencing used PBMCs or T cells enriched from blood (not recorded which). The receptor source for this set is a woman between 50 and 59 years old in a cohort exposed to, infected with or recovered from COVID-19 (not recorded which).

This clone came up once. The gene calls are TRBV15 and TRBJ1-2, with 7 bases lining up with TRBD1. The CDR3 runs 14 residues. V lost 4 bases to trimming and J lost 3 bases; unmatched junction nucleotides: 5. In germline, CDR1 is LNHNV, CDR2 YYDKDF (reference sequence). CDR3: CATSTRTGDYGYTF. For the CDR3, the DNA is TGTGCCACCAGCACACGGACAGGAGACTATGGCTACACCTTC.

The chain couples TRBV7-6 to TRBJ1-3; perhaps TRBD1 as D (5 bases). CDR3 length: 15 amino acids. V lost 1 base, J lost 5 bases, and 12 bases lay in between. Germline assignment: CDR1 SGHVS and CDR2 FNYEAQ. The CDR3 protein is CASSLGAGRRNTIYF. For the CDR3, the DNA is TGTGCCAGCAGCTTAGGTGCAGGGCGTAGAAACACCATATATTTT.

The sample holds a few counts of this clone. V is TRBV19 and J is TRBJ1-5, with a possible D match to TRBD1 (6 bases). The CDR3 extends over 12 amino acids. CDR1 and CDR2 (germline): LNHDA, SQIVND (reference sequence). V lost 6 bases and J lost 6, with 9 bases in between. As DNA, the CDR3 is TGTGCCAGTAGAAACAGGGCTCAGCCCCAGCATTTT. Residues: CASRNRAQPQHF. The entire variable domain, with the rest obtained from reference TRBV19 and TRBJ1-5, is as follows: DGGITQSPKYLFRKEGQNVTLSCEQNLNHDAMYWYRQDPGQGLRLIYYSQIVNDFQKGDIAEGYSVSREKKESFPLTVTSAQKNPTAFYLCASRNRAQPQHFGDGTRLSIL.

This sequence joins TRBV16 and TRBJ2-1, with 9 positions matching TRBD2. V was clipped by 8 bases and J by 5 bases; unmatched bases: 4. CDR1 KGHSY and CDR2 FQNENV come from the germline V gene. The CDR3 covers 13 residues. This CDR3 is CASRLAANNEQFF. In DNA, the CDR3 is TGTGCCAGCCGACTAGCGGCAAACAATGAGCAGTTCTTC.

The chain employs TRBV5-1 and TRBJ2-1; D is unclear. Trimming pared 3 bases from V and 4 bases from J, leaving 5 bases between. CDR1 is SGHRS, CDR2 YFSETQ, per germline. The CDR3 length is 12 residues. CDR3 protein: CASSSFYNEQFF. Written as DNA, the CDR3 is TGCGCCAGCAGCTCGTTTTACAATGAGCAGTTCTTC.